Below are 6 T cell receptor beta chains sequenced from a single sample in a study of cytomegalovirus exposure and HLA in healthy donors. The PCR employed 60 Vbeta primers together with 13 Jbeta primers. The repertoire was sequenced with immunoSEQ multiplex PCR; TCRdb's copy has only in-frame clones and lacks some. Of about 120,000 clones in the sample, 50% to 70% were seen once. Sequencing was performed on PBMCs. The receptors shown here come from a middle-aged woman in good health and CMV-seropositive.

The rearrangement uses TRBV29-1 and TRBJ2-3; 9 bases are a match to TRBD2. The trim removed 7 bases at V and 1 base at J, leaving 9 bases unmatched. In germline, CDR1 is SQVTM, CDR2 ANQGSEA. The CDR3 loop spans 15 amino acids. The CDR3 DNA is TGCAGCGATAGGATAGCGGGAGCCCGCACAGATACGCAGTATTTT. Its translation is CSDRIAGARTDTQYF.

Notes on this clone: Different DNA sequences within this sample yield the same CDR3. The V call is TRBV7-2, the J call TRBJ1-5, with D possibly TRBD1 on 6 matching bases. There are 13 residues in the CDR3. Trimming stripped 5 bases from V and 9 bases from J, with 14 bases between. CDR1 and CDR2 from the germline V gene are SGHTA and FQGNSA. The CDR3 coding sequence is TGTGCCAGCAGCCCAGGTAGGGGGGGGCCCCAGCATTTT. Translating gives CASSPGRGGPQHF.

This clone has only a few counts. Other DNA sequences from this sample encode an identical CDR3 as well. This chain connects TRBV19 to TRBJ1-5, with D tentatively TRBD1 (6 bases). Germline V gene sequence: CDR1 LNHDA, CDR2 SQIVND (reference sequence). Trimming pared 4 bases from V and 7 bases from J, leaving 11 bases between. This CDR3 is built from 13 residues. CDR3 protein: CASSTGGGQPQHF. CDR3 DNA: TGTGCCAGTAGTACGGGGGGGGGCCAGCCCCAGCATTTT.

This clone has just one count. This sequence joins TRBV5-4 and TRBJ1-1; possible D gene TRBD1, 5 bases. The CDR3 loop spans 12 amino acids. Germline values: CDR1 SGHNT, CDR2 YYREEE (reference sequence). V gave up 3 bases and J gave up 4 bases, with 7 bases separating them. Here the CDR3 DNA reads TGTGCCAGCAGCTGGCAGGGCACTGAAGCTTTCTTT. This encodes CASSWQGTEAFF.

V is TRBV9 and J is TRBJ2-6; 7 positions match TRBD1. Germline loops: CDR1 SGDLS, CDR2 YYNGEE. V gave up 1 base and J gave up 3 bases; unmatched junction bases: 1. The CDR3 spans 15 residues. CDR3 coding DNA: TGTGCCAGCAGCGTACAGGGGGTTGGGGCCAACGTCCTGACTTTC. Protein sequence: CASSVQGVGANVLTF.

This chain links TRBV27 with TRBJ1-2; 8 nucleotides align to TRBD1. The V gene end was trimmed by 5 bases and the J gene end by 4 bases; junction bases not matched to a gene: 9. This CDR3 has 15 amino acids. CDR1 and CDR2 (germline): MNHEY, SMNVEV (reference sequence). The CDR3 bases are TGTGCCAGCAGTCAAGACAGGGGAACTCCCTATGGCTACACCTTC. This gives the protein CASSQDRGTPYGYTF.